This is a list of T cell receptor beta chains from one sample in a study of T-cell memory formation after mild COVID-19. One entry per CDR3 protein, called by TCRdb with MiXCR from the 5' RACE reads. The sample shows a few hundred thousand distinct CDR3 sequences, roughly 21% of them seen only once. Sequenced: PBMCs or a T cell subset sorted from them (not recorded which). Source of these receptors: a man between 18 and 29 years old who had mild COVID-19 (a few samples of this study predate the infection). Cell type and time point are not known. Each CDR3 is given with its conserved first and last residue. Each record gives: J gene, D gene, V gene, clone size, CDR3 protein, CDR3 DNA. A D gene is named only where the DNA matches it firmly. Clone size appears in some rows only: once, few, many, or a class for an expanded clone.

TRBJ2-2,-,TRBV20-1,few,CSASAPNRLFF,TGCAGTGCCTCGGCACCTAATAGACTGTTTTTT
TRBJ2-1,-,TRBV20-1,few,CSARSGREQFF,TGCAGTGCTAGATCCGGGCGTGAGCAGTTCTTC
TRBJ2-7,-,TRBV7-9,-,CASSLVGRYEQYF,TGTGCCAGCAGCTTAGTCGGACGCTACGAGCAGTACTTC
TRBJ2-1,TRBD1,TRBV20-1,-,CSARTGVGNEQFF,TGCAGTGCCCGGACAGGTGTAGGCAATGAGCAGTTCTTC
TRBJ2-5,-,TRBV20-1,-,CSAGRRETQYF,TGCAGTGCGGGGAGGAGGGAGACCCAGTACTTC
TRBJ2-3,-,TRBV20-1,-,CSPRVPSTDTQYF,TGCAGTCCCCGGGTACCGAGCACAGATACGCAGTATTTT
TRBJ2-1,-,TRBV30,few,CAWSVVGNEQFF,TGTGCCTGGAGTGTTGTCGGGAATGAGCAGTTCTTC
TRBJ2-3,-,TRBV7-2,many,CASRGQSDTQYF,TGTGCCAGCAGGGGGCAATCAGATACGCAGTATTTT
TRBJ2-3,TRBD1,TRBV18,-,CASSPPGTGVTDTQYF,TGTGCCAGCTCACCGCCCGGGACAGGGGTCACAGATACGCAGTATTTT
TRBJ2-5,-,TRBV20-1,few,CSARVPGPQETQYF,TGCAGTGCTAGAGTGCCGGGGCCCCAAGAGACCCAGTACTTC
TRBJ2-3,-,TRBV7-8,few,CAKAALDTQYF,TGTGCCAAAGCCGCTTTGGATACGCAGTATTTT
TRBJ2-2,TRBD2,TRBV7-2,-,CASSHLTSGGSGELFF,TGTGCCAGCAGCCACCTGACTAGCGGGGGTTCCGGGGAGCTGTTTTTT
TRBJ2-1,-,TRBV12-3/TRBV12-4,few,CASSTPGNEQFF,TGTGCCAGCAGCACCCCAGGAAATGAGCAGTTCTTC
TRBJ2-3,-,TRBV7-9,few,CASSLRDSSTDTQYF,TGTGCCAGCAGCTTACGGGACTCTAGCACAGATACGCAGTATTTT
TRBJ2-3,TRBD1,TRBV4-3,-,CASSRSTGGSTDTQYF,TGCGCCAGCAGCCGATCTACAGGGGGGAGCACAGATACGCAGTATTTT
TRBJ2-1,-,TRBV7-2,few,CASSPLPGVFNEQFF,TGTGCCAGCAGCCCCCTCCCGGGGGTGTTCAATGAGCAGTTCTTC
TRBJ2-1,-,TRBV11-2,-,CASSSLRGQGKEQFF,TGTGCCAGCAGCTCGCTCCGAGGACAAGGAAAGGAGCAGTTCTTC
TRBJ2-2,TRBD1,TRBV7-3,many,CASSPTGPGELFF,TGTGCCAGCAGCCCGACAGGGCCCGGGGAGCTGTTTTTT
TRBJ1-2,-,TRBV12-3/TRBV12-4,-,CASSLAVPMGVGYTF,TGTGCCAGCAGTTTAGCCGTACCGATGGGGGTTGGCTACACCTTC
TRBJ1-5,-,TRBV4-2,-,CASSPQKERGNQPQHF,TGTGCCAGCAGCCCCCAGAAGGAGAGGGGCAATCAGCCCCAGCATTTT
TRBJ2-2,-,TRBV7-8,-,CASSLGSANTGELFF,TGTGCCAGCAGCTTAGGGTCCGCGAACACCGGGGAGCTGTTTTTT
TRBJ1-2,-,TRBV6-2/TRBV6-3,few,CASSAVIRDYGYTF,TGTGCCAGCAGTGCGGTCATAAGGGACTATGGCTACACCTTC
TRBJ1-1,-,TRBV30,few,CAWSVLQNTEAFF,TGTGCCTGGAGTGTACTCCAGAACACTGAAGCTTTCTTT